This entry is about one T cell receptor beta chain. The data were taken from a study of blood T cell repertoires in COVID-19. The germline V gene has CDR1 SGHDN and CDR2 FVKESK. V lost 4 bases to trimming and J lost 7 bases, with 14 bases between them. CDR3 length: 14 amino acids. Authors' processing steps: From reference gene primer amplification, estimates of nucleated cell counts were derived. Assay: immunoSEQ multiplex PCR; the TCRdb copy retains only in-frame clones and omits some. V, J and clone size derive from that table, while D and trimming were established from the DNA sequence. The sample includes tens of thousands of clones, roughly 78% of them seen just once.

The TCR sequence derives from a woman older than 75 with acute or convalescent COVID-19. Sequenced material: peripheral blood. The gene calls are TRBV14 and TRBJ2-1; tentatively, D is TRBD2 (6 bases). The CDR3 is CASSPPGLANEQFF. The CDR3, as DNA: TGTGCCAGCAGCCCCCCGGGACTTGCTAATGAGCAGTTCTTC.